This is a list of T cell receptor beta chains from one sample in a study of T cells expressing NK-cell markers. TCRdb reworked the 5' RACE reads into one entry per CDR3 protein, no DNA. The sample data list about 390,000 distinct CDR3 sequences. Sequences were obtained from blood T cells: a sorted CD56 or NKG2C T cell subset, CD4+ or CD8+ T cells, or bulk PBMC T cells (not recorded which). These receptors originate from a woman in her forties or fifties in good health. The CDR3 runs from the conserved cysteine through the conserved F or W.

J gene: TRBJ2-7; V gene: TRBV29-1; CDR3 protein: CSVEDRLANSYEQYF
J gene: TRBJ2-2; V gene: TRBV28; CDR3 protein: CASNSGSNTGELFF
J gene: TRBJ2-2; V gene: TRBV11-2; CDR3 protein: CASSPRLAGVSGELFF
J gene: TRBJ1-4; V gene: TRBV12-3/TRBV12-4; CDR3 protein: CASSLETGGEKLFF
J gene: TRBJ2-1; V gene: TRBV5-1; CDR3 protein: CASSLAMWNEQFF
J gene: TRBJ2-5; V gene: TRBV20-1; CDR3 protein: CSAPLVRDREQETQYF
J gene: TRBJ1-4; V gene: TRBV19; CDR3 protein: CASSIQQGTGEKLFF
J gene: TRBJ1-1; V gene: TRBV5-5; CDR3 protein: CASSLVSGRLNTEAFF
J gene: TRBJ2-3; V gene: TRBV15; CDR3 protein: CATSTGGPSDTQYF
J gene: TRBJ2-1; V gene: TRBV5-1; CDR3 protein: CASSLSRLVSGRGNEQFF
J gene: TRBJ2-3; V gene: TRBV6-5; CDR3 protein: CASSYSEITTVTDTQYF
J gene: TRBJ1-1; V gene: TRBV6-2/TRBV6-3; CDR3 protein: CASSYPGAWNTEAFF
J gene: TRBJ2-1; V gene: TRBV3-1; CDR3 protein: CASSQHSGAYNEQFF
J gene: TRBJ2-1; V gene: TRBV20-1; CDR3 protein: CSARGWGGANNEQFF
J gene: TRBJ1-5; V gene: TRBV6-1; CDR3 protein: CASRPRTENQPQHF
J gene: TRBJ2-7; V gene: TRBV10-3; CDR3 protein: CAIRPAGEVGYEQYF
J gene: TRBJ2-2; V gene: TRBV7-2; CDR3 protein: CASSHSAGASLGGELFF
J gene: TRBJ1-1; V gene: TRBV5-1; CDR3 protein: CASSSGLGVNTEAFF
J gene: TRBJ2-2; V gene: TRBV29-1; CDR3 protein: CSAYRGGGETGELFF
J gene: TRBJ2-7; V gene: TRBV12-3/TRBV12-4; CDR3 protein: CASSLAPASRYEQYF
J gene: TRBJ2-5; V gene: TRBV5-1; CDR3 protein: CASSSWTEQETQYF
J gene: TRBJ2-1; V gene: TRBV7-9; CDR3 protein: CASSPPLPGQGNNEQFF
J gene: TRBJ2-2; V gene: TRBV7-2; CDR3 protein: CASSLPGLTTGELFF
J gene: TRBJ1-1; V gene: TRBV11-2; CDR3 protein: CASSLETGTGGLKAFF
J gene: TRBJ2-2; V gene: TRBV27; CDR3 protein: CASSFGGIGELFF
J gene: TRBJ1-1; V gene: TRBV4-1; CDR3 protein: CASSRVLSGAAEAFF
J gene: TRBJ2-3; V gene: TRBV20-1; CDR3 protein: CSARDSGRPTDTQYF
J gene: TRBJ2-4; V gene: TRBV3-1; CDR3 protein: CASSQGFSGSGDIQYF
J gene: TRBJ2-1; V gene: TRBV6-1; CDR3 protein: CASLTTPGDEQFF
J gene: TRBJ1-5; V gene: TRBV24-1; CDR3 protein: CATSGDRRTQPQHF
J gene: TRBJ2-2; V gene: TRBV3-1; CDR3 protein: CASSRTSKSSGELFF
J gene: TRBJ2-3; V gene: TRBV5-1; CDR3 protein: CASSLDSVLTDTQYF
J gene: TRBJ2-3; V gene: TRBV6-1; CDR3 protein: CASSEIAGAEDTQYF
J gene: TRBJ2-3; V gene: TRBV10-3; CDR3 protein: CAISDWVGSTDTQYF
J gene: TRBJ2-5; V gene: TRBV10-3; CDR3 protein: CAISDLAGAVETQYF
J gene: TRBJ2-7; V gene: TRBV6-5; CDR3 protein: CASSYHGPSSYEQYF
J gene: TRBJ1-2; V gene: TRBV18; CDR3 protein: CASSPETRAGYTF